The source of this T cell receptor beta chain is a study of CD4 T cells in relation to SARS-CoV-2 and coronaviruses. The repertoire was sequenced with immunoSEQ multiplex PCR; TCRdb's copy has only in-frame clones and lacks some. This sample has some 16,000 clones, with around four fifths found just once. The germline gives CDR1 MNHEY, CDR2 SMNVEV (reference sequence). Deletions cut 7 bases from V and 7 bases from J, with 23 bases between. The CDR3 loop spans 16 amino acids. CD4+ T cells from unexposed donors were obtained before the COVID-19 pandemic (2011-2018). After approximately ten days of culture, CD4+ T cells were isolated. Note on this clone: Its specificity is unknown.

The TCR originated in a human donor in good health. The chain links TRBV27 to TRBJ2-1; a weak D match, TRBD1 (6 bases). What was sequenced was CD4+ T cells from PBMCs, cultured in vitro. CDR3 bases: TGTGCCAGCATCCCGAATGGACGACAGGTCGGAAATGAGCAGTTCTTC. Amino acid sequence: CASIPNGRQVGNEQFF.